These T cell receptor beta chains were read from a single sample in a study of T cell repertoires in cytomegalovirus infection. One entry per CDR3 protein, called by TCRdb with MiXCR from the reads. Among 250,000 to 300,000 distinct CDR3 sequences listed, less than 9.5% were seen once. The sequencing input was PBMCs. The receptor source for this set is a human donor in good health (CMV status not recorded). Some clones in this sample may be carry-over from other donors' samples. Both conserved end residues are part of each CDR3. Fields, in order: V gene, clone size, D gene, J gene, CDR3 DNA, CDR3 protein. The D gene is left open where the match is weak. Rows give clone size only sometimes, using once, few, many, or a class for an expanded clone.

TRBV12-3/TRBV12-4	many	-	TRBJ1-1	TGTGCCAGCAGTTTCAGACGTAAAGACACTGAAGCTTTCTTT	CASSFRRKDTEAFF
TRBV6-2/TRBV6-3	many	TRBD1	TRBJ1-1	TGTGCCAGCAGGGGACAGACCATGAACACTGAAGCTTTCTTT	CASRGQTMNTEAFF
TRBV7-9	-	TRBD1	TRBJ1-1	TGTGCCAGCAGCCGGGACAGGAAGAACACTGAAGCTTTCTTT	CASSRDRKNTEAFF
TRBV5-1	few	TRBD2	TRBJ2-1	TGCGCCAGCAGCAGCGGGCGGGGGGGCCGGAATGAGCAGTTCTTC	CASSSGRGGRNEQFF
TRBV20-1	-	TRBD2	TRBJ2-1	TGCAGTGCTATTGCGGGAGGGCCTGACAATGAGCAGTTCTTC	CSAIAGGPDNEQFF
TRBV27	many	-	TRBJ2-1	TGTGCCAGCAGTTTTCGACAGATCGACAATGAGCAGTTCTTC	CASSFRQIDNEQFF
TRBV19	many	-	TRBJ1-1	TGTGCCAGTAGCGACATCACTGAAGCTTTCTTT	CASSDITEAFF
TRBV28	many	TRBD1	TRBJ2-3	TGTGCCAGCAGTCCTGGGACAGGGGGCGGCGATACGCAGTATTTT	CASSPGTGGGDTQYF
TRBV12-3/TRBV12-4	many	-	TRBJ1-2	TGTGCCAGCAGTTTACCAGGGTCGGATGGCTACACCTTC	CASSLPGSDGYTF
TRBV7-9	many	-	TRBJ1-2	TGTGCCAGCAGCCCCCGGGGGGCGATGGGCTATGGCTACACCTTC	CASSPRGAMGYGYTF
TRBV19	-	-	TRBJ2-5	TGTGCCAGTAGTATATTGGGGGCTGAGACCCAGTACTTC	CASSILGAETQYF
TRBV7-2	many	-	TRBJ2-3	TGTGCCAGCAGCTTAGGGTCCAGGGACACAGATACGCAGTATTTT	CASSLGSRDTDTQYF
TRBV7-6	many	-	TRBJ1-2	TGTGCCAGCAGCTTAGCTGGGGCTGGACCGTATGGCTACACCTTC	CASSLAGAGPYGYTF
TRBV7-2	few	-	TRBJ1-1	TGTGCCAGCAGCAAGGGGGGGGGAGGGACTTTCTTT	CASSKGGGGTFF
TRBV14	-	-	TRBJ1-1	TGTGCCAGCAGCCAAGACGAGAGAATGAACACTGAAGCTTTCTTT	CASSQDERMNTEAFF
TRBV12-3/TRBV12-4	many	TRBD1	TRBJ1-1	TGTGCCAGCAGTCCTCAGGGACAGGGGGCCACTGAAGCTTTCTTT	CASSPQGQGATEAFF
TRBV19	many	TRBD2	TRBJ2-1	TGTGCCAGTAGTATTAGAGCGGGAGGGGGTTACAATGAGCAGTTCTTC	CASSIRAGGGYNEQFF
TRBV20-1	many	TRBD1	TRBJ1-6	TGCAGTGCTAGAGATCAGGGTGGCAGGGGGGGTTCACCCCTCCACTTT	CSARDQGGRGGSPLHF
TRBV6-5	many	-	TRBJ1-5	TGTGCCAGCAGTCCCCGGGAGAATCAGCCCCAGCATTTT	CASSPRENQPQHF
TRBV20-1	few	-	TRBJ2-7	TGCAGTGCTAGAGATCTAGGGCAGTCCTACGAGCAGTACTTC	CSARDLGQSYEQYF
TRBV6-2/TRBV6-3	few	-	TRBJ2-7	TGTGCCAGCAGTTACTCGCAGTCCTACGAGCAGTACTTC	CASSYSQSYEQYF
TRBV19	many	-	TRBJ1-1	TGTGCCAGTAGTCGCTCAGGGGTTGCGGGGAACACTGAAGCTTTCTTT	CASSRSGVAGNTEAFF
TRBV7-8	once	-	TRBJ2-7	TGTGCCAGCAGCGCGTCGGGGGCCTCCTACGAGCAGTACTTC	CASSASGASYEQYF
TRBV15	many	-	TRBJ1-4	TGTGCCACCAGCAGTGATACAGGGCGTTGGCTGTTTTTT	CATSSDTGRWLFF
TRBV7-9	many	-	TRBJ1-2	TGTGCCAGCAGCCTACGCACCGGGACAACTATCTATGGCTACACCTTC	CASSLRTGTTIYGYTF
TRBV7-3	many	-	TRBJ1-1	TGTGCCAGCAGCTTAGGGGATCTCATGAACACTGAAGCTTTCTTT	CASSLGDLMNTEAFF
TRBV7-2	many	TRBD1	TRBJ2-3	TGTGCCAGCAGCCCGATGACAGGGGGCGGAACAGATACGCAGTATTTT	CASSPMTGGGTDTQYF
TRBV7-6	-	-	TRBJ1-6	TGTGCCAGCAGCTCCGCCGACAGGAGCTCCTATAATTCACCCCTCCACTTT	CASSSADRSSYNSPLHF
TRBV7-2	many	TRBD1	TRBJ2-3	TGTGCCAGCAGCCCCCGGACAGGGGGTAGCACAGATACGCAGTATTTT	CASSPRTGGSTDTQYF
TRBV9	-	-	TRBJ2-1	TGTGCCAGCAGCGTAGAGGGAAACAATGAGCAGTTCTTC	CASSVEGNNEQFF
TRBV7-2	many	-	TRBJ2-7	TGTGCCAGCAGCCCCGGGGGCAAGGGCTACGAGCAGTACTTC	CASSPGGKGYEQYF
TRBV7-2	many	-	TRBJ2-7	TGTGCCAGCAGCTTGTTTCGCGTCAAAGCCTACGAGCAGTACTTC	CASSLFRVKAYEQYF
TRBV7-9	many	TRBD2	TRBJ2-5	TGTGCCAGCAGCTGGGACTATTTCCAAGAGACCCAGTACTTC	CASSWDYFQETQYF
TRBV20-1	many	TRBD2	TRBJ2-5	TGCAGTGCTAGAGTTAGCGGGAGGGCTCGGACCCAGTACTTC	CSARVSGRARTQYF
TRBV7-2	many	-	TRBJ2-2	TGTGCCAGCAGCTTAGACAGTAAGGGAGCCGACACCGGGGAGCTGTTTTTT	CASSLDSKGADTGELFF
TRBV7-7	-	TRBD1	TRBJ2-7	TGTGTCAGAAGCTTCTTACCTCAAACCCCCGGGACAGGGGTAGAAACCTACGAGCAGTACTTC	CVRSFLPQTPGTGVETYEQYF
TRBV20-1	-	TRBD1	TRBJ1-6	TGCAGTTCCAAAAAGGGGACAGGGGGATATAATTCACCCCTCCACTTT	CSSKKGTGGYNSPLHF
TRBV28	once	TRBD1	TRBJ2-1	TGTGCCAGCGGAATACAGGGGATTCTCCGAAATGAGCAGTTCTTC	CASGIQGILRNEQFF
TRBV4-1	many	-	TRBJ2-1	TGCGCCAGCAGCCAAGATTTAACCAGCGCAAGGGGGGGTGAGCAGTTCTTC	CASSQDLTSARGGEQFF
TRBV7-8	-	-	TRBJ2-1	TGTGCCAGCAGCTCCTCCCACAATGAGCAGTTCTTC	CASSSSHNEQFF
TRBV5-1	few	TRBD2	TRBJ2-1	TGCGCCAGCAGCTTGATTAGCGGGACGGGTAGTTTTGCAGATGAGCAGTTCTTC	CASSLISGTGSFADEQFF
TRBV7-2	many	TRBD1	TRBJ1-5	TGTGCCAGCAGCTTAGAGACAGGGATTCGCAATCAGCCCCAGCATTTT	CASSLETGIRNQPQHF
TRBV28	-	-	TRBJ2-1	TGTGCCAGCAGTAACCCAAATGAGCAGTTCTTC	CASSNPNEQFF
TRBV7-2	many	-	TRBJ2-2	TGTGCCAGCAGCCCCGAGGGGCTAGCCCTCACCGGGGAGCTGTTTTTT	CASSPEGLALTGELFF
TRBV7-2	many	-	TRBJ1-2	TGTGCCAGCAGCTTAGGGGGGACAAAACTAAACGCAATGGCGGGCTACACCTTC	CASSLGGTKLNAMAGYTF
TRBV7-2	-	-	TRBJ1-6	TGTGCCAGCAGCTTAGGAGCAGGGAAGGACTATAATTCACCCCTCCACTTT	CASSLGAGKDYNSPLHF
TRBV25-1	-	-	TRBJ1-1	TGTGCCAGCAGTGAGCGAACAGGGAGCACTGAAGCTTTCTTT	CASSERTGSTEAFF
TRBV5-1	-	-	TRBJ2-3	TGCGCCAGCAGCCAAGGGCGGTCAGATACGCAGTATTTT	CASSQGRSDTQYF
TRBV6-2/TRBV6-3	many	-	TRBJ1-5	TGTGCCACAGAAGCAGGGAGGTTCGGGCAGCCCCAGCATTTT	CATEAGRFGQPQHF
TRBV7-9	-	-	TRBJ2-7	TGTGCCAGCAACCTGGACAGTCTCGACGAGCAGTACTTC	CASNLDSLDEQYF
TRBV28	many	-	TRBJ1-5	TGTGCCAGCAGTCTATCCGGAGGGTCATACCAGCCCCAGCATTTT	CASSLSGGSYQPQHF
TRBV7-2	many	TRBD1	TRBJ2-7	TGTGCCAGCAGCTTCGGGACAGGGGAGATCGAGCAGTACTTC	CASSFGTGEIEQYF
TRBV7-9	many	TRBD2	TRBJ2-4	TGTGCCAGCAGCTCGGGCGGGGGTTGGACCAAAAACATTCAGTACTTC	CASSSGGGWTKNIQYF
TRBV18	few	TRBD1	TRBJ2-2	TGTGCCAGCTCACCAGTAACCCACAGGGGGATCCCCGGGGAGCTGTTTTTT	CASSPVTHRGIPGELFF
TRBV7-2	many	TRBD1	TRBJ2-3	TGTGCCAGCAGCAGAGACAGGGCAGATACGCAGTATTTT	CASSRDRADTQYF
TRBV27	many	-	TRBJ1-4	TGTGCCAGCAGTATTCGAATTACAACTAATGAAAAACTGTTTTTT	CASSIRITTNEKLFF